The 16 T cell receptor beta chains presented below share a single source sample, sequenced in a study of OX40 agonist ivuxolimab in advanced cancers. Sequenced by immunoSEQ multiplex PCR; TCRdb stores in-frame clones only, minus some. The sample yields 65,000 to 90,000 clones, 90% seen once. Material: CD4+ or CD8+ T cells sorted from blood, obtained in a trial of the OX40 agonist ivuxolimab. The receptors originated from an adult with an advanced solid tumor such as melanoma, head and neck, liver or kidney cancer.

The gene calls are TRBV7-3 and TRBJ2-1, with 12 bases matching TRBD2. CDR1 and CDR2 (germline): SGHTA, FQGTGA. The CDR3 spans 15 residues. Trimming cost V 1 base and J 10 bases; bases outside gene matches: 5. In DNA form, the CDR3 reads TGTGCCAGCAGCTTAAACCTAGCGGGGGGGCTCGAGCAGTTCTTC. Its protein product is CASSLNLAGGLEQFF.

The chain joins TRBV30 to TRBJ2-1; D is unresolved. CDR3 length: 13 amino acids. Trimming cost V 0 bases and J 4 bases, with 7 bases left between them. Germline V lookup: CDR1 GTSNPN, CDR2 SVGIG (reference sequence). As DNA, the CDR3 is TGTGCCTGGAGTGTACTGTCTTACAATGAGCAGTTCTTC. Translated, it gives CAWSVLSYNEQFF.

The DNA for the CDR3 is TGTGCCAGCAGGTCAGGGGGTTATAAGAACACTGAAGCTTTCTTT. It specifies CASRSGGYKNTEAFF. This rearrangement joins TRBV9 to TRBJ1-1; TRBD1 aligns across 7 bases. The CDR3 has 15 residues. Germline V gene data show CDR1 as SGDLS and CDR2 as YYNGEE. The V gene end was trimmed by 5 bases and the J gene end by 1 base; junction bases not matched to a gene: 8. The entire variable domain, with the rest obtained from reference TRBV9 and TRBJ1-1, is as follows: DSGVTQTPKHLITATGQRVTLRCSPRSGDLSVYWYQQSLDQGLQFLIQYYNGEERAKGNILERFSAQQFPDLHSELNLSSLELGDSALYFCASRSGGYKNTEAFFGQGTRLTVV.

The chain is built from TRBV7-9 and TRBJ2-2, with D hard to call. The CDR3 runs 15 residues. Between the trimmed V and J ends, which lost 5 bases and 0 bases, there was a span of 10 bases. Germline V gives CDR1 SEHNR, CDR2 FQNEAQ (reference sequence). The CDR3 is CASSPGPTNTGELFF. Written as DNA, the CDR3 is TGTGCCAGCAGCCCCGGGCCTACGAACACCGGGGAGCTGTTTTTT.

The V call is TRBV7-9, the J call TRBJ2-5, with TRBD2 as a possible D gene (6 bases). Trimming cost V 3 bases and J 4 bases, with 9 bases left between them. The CDR3 consists of 13 residues. Germline CDR1 reads SEHNR; CDR2 reads FQNEAQ (reference sequence). The CDR3 region has the DNA TGTGCCAGCAGCTTGGGGACTCGAGAGACCCAGTACTTC. Its protein is CASSLGTRETQYF.

The chain employs TRBV18 and TRBJ2-2, with no clear D. With 6 bases removed from V and 1 base from J, the gap between germline ends came to 18 bases. Germline loops: CDR1 KGHSH, CDR2 LQKENI. This CDR3 has 17 residues. In DNA, the CDR3 is TGTGCCAGCTCGCCCCCCGAGGCAGTCGGGAACACCGGGGAGCTGTTTTTT. Amino acid sequence: CASSPPEAVGNTGELFF.

V usage is TRBV19 and J usage is TRBJ2-7; D is perhaps TRBD1 (6 bases). Germline V CDR1 and CDR2: LNHDA, SQIVND (reference sequence). Between the trimmed V and J ends, which lost 5 bases and 4 bases, there was a span of 15 bases. The CDR3 has 14 amino acids. The CDR3: CASSPGTRGYEQYF. CDR3 sequence (DNA): TGTGCCAGTAGTCCCGGGACGAGGGGGTACGAGCAGTACTTC.

This clone occurred once. The rearrangement uses TRBV5-6 and TRBJ2-5; 7 bases map to TRBD1. CDR1 and CDR2 (germline): SGHDT, YYEEEE. Germline trimming cut 4 bases from V and 2 bases from J; bases unmatched to any gene: 5. The length of the CDR3 is 14 residues. The CDR3 DNA reads TGTGCCAGCAGCCCAGGGACAGCACAAGAGACCCAGTACTTC. Residues: CASSPGTAQETQYF.

V usage is TRBV7-9 and J usage is TRBJ2-3; D possibly corresponds to TRBD2 (6 bases). The germline V gene has CDR1 SEHNR and CDR2 FQNEAQ (reference sequence). Trimming stripped 1 base from V and 2 bases from J, with 16 bases between. CDR3 size: 17 residues. CDR3 region: CASSLVSGDRNTDTQYF. The CDR3 nucleotides are TGTGCCAGCAGCTTAGTTTCGGGGGATAGGAACACAGATACGCAGTATTTT.

The rearrangement links TRBV7-9 to TRBJ2-7; either TRBD1 or TRBD2 may fit D (5 bases each). CDR1 SEHNR and CDR2 FQNEAQ come from the germline V gene (reference sequence). V gave up 1 base and J gave up 0 bases, with 13 bases separating them. This CDR3 has 16 amino acids. CDR3 in amino acids: CASSLVGRGSSYEQYF. In DNA, the CDR3 is TGTGCCAGCAGCTTAGTGGGACGGGGAAGCTCCTACGAGCAGTACTTC.

This chain uses TRBV27 with TRBJ1-1; D is ambiguous. The germline V gene encodes CDR1 MNHEY and CDR2 SMNVEV (reference sequence). The CDR3 length is 14 residues. V dropped 0 bases and J dropped 1 base, with 6 bases sitting between them. CDR3 amino acids: CASSLSTWNTEAFF. CDR3 DNA sequence: TGTGCCAGCAGTTTATCGACATGGAACACTGAAGCTTTCTTT.

This chain links TRBV7-3 with TRBJ2-7, with 9 bases matching TRBD1. V lost 3 bases and J lost 1; bases outside the gene matches: 13. CDR3 length: 18 amino acids. Looked up from germline, CDR1 is SGHTA and CDR2 is FQGTGA. This CDR3 is CASSFPRDRAHPSYEQYF. In DNA form, the CDR3 reads TGTGCCAGCAGCTTCCCCCGGGACAGGGCCCATCCATCCTACGAGCAGTACTTC.

This clone was seen a few times. This chain uses TRBV9 with TRBJ1-2, with a weak D call TRBD1 (6 bases). Per the germline V gene, CDR1 is SGDLS and CDR2 is YYNGEE. Trimming stripped 4 bases from V and 4 bases from J, with 17 bases between. CDR3 length: 15 residues. The DNA for the CDR3 is TGTGCCAGCAGCTCCTCCAAGGGGGACGGCTATGGCTACACCTTC. It yields the protein CASSSSKGDGYGYTF.

The CDR3 loop is CASTLGTGFHEQYF. The CDR3 DNA reads TGTGCCAGCACTCTCGGGACAGGGTTCCACGAGCAGTACTTC. The rearrangement uses TRBV6-1 and TRBJ2-7, with 9 nucleotides matching TRBD1. J gave up 5 bases and V 7 bases, and 9 bases lay outside the gene matches. This CDR3 comprises 14 residues. Looked up from germline, CDR1 is MNHNS and CDR2 is SASEGT.

CDR3 amino acids: CASSEGVRTGDNEQFF. The CDR3 DNA is TGTGCCAGCAGTGAAGGGGTAAGGACAGGGGACAATGAGCAGTTCTTC. The rearrangement joins TRBV6-1 to TRBJ2-1; 9 nucleotides agree with TRBD1. The CDR3 has 16 amino acids. CDR1 is MNHNS and CDR2 is SASEGT in the germline V gene. With 1 base clipped from V and 5 bases from J, the junction kept 6 bases outside the gene matches.

The V gene is TRBV11-2, the J gene TRBJ2-7; possibly TRBD1 or TRBD2 for D (5 bases each). This CDR3 is built from 15 residues. Germline V lookup: CDR1 SGHAT, CDR2 FQNNGV. The V and J ends lost 3 bases and 4 bases respectively, with 16 bases between them. DNA for the CDR3: TGTGCCAGCAGCTTCGCGATCAATGGGGGTTACGAGCAGTACTTC. Protein product: CASSFAINGGYEQYF.